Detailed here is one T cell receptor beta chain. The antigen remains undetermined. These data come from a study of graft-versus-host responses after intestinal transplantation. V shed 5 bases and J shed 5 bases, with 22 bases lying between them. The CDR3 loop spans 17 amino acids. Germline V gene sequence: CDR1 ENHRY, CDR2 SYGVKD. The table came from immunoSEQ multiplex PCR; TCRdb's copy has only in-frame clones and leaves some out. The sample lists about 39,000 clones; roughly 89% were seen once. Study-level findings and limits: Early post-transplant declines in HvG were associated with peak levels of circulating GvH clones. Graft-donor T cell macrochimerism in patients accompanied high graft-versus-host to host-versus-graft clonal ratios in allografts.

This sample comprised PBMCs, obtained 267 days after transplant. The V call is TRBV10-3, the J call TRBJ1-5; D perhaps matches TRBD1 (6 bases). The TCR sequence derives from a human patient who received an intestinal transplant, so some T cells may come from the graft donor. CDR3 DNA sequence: TGTGCCATCAGTCCGACAGGCCCGACAGTAAGTGATCAGCCCCAGCATTTT. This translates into CAISPTGPTVSDQPQHF.